These T cell receptor beta chains were read from a single sample in a study of cytomegalovirus exposure and HLA in healthy donors. Generated by immunoSEQ multiplex PCR, the TCRdb table keeps only in-frame clones and is missing some. Of around 230,000 clones listed, 85% were seen once; the top ten hold 0.2% to 0.3%. The sample taken for sequencing was PBMCs. The receptors were gathered from a girl aged 2 to 10 in good health and CMV-seronegative. Each CDR3 is given with its conserved first and last residue. A D gene is named only where the DNA matches it firmly. The size field is filled for only some rows; it gives once, few, many or a size class.

CDR3nt	CDR3aa	v_gene	j_gene	d_gene	abundance
TGCGCCAGCAGCTTGAGGGGAAAGGATGACACCGGGGAGCTGTTTTTT	CASSLRGKDDTGELFF	TRBV5-1	TRBJ2-2	NA	NA
TGTGCTAGTAGGAGCTCCTATAATTCACCCCTCCACTTT	CASRSSYNSPLHF	TRBV12-5	TRBJ1-6	NA	NA
TGTGCCAGCAGCTTCGGCAGGGTGGGCACCGGGGAGCTGTTTTTT	CASSFGRVGTGELFF	TRBV7-8	TRBJ2-2	NA	NA
TGTGCCAGCAGCGTAGAGGGGGCCGGGGAAAAACTGTTTTTT	CASSVEGAGEKLFF	TRBV9	TRBJ1-4	TRBD1	NA
TGTGCCAGCACTTCGGCACAGGGGCTGGGGGGCTACACCTTC	CASTSAQGLGGYTF	TRBV6-6	TRBJ1-2	TRBD1	NA
TGTGCCAGCAGTGAAGTGCGGACTAGCGGGAGGAATGAGCAGTTCTTC	CASSEVRTSGRNEQFF	TRBV6-1	TRBJ2-1	TRBD2	NA
TGTGCCAGCAGTGAATCCAGGGTGACTAGCGGGGGGGCTCGAGAGACCCAGTACTTC	CASSESRVTSGGARETQYF	TRBV2	TRBJ2-5	TRBD2	once
TGTGCCAGCAGCCCCGGGGGGGCGGGGAGCTCCTACGAGCAGTACTTC	CASSPGGAGSSYEQYF	TRBV9	TRBJ2-7	TRBD2	NA
TGTGCCAGTACTGGCGGGCGGGAGCAGTACTTC	CASTGGREQYF	TRBV19	TRBJ2-7	NA	NA
TGTGCCATCAGTGAGGACAGGGTGAAAGCTTTCTTT	CAISEDRVKAFF	TRBV10-3	TRBJ1-1	TRBD1	NA
TGTGCCAGCAGCTCCCGGGGAGCGGGGAGTTTCGAGCAGTACTTC	CASSSRGAGSFEQYF	TRBV7-2	TRBJ2-7	TRBD2	NA
TGTGCCAGCAGTTTAGGGAGCTCCTACAATGAGCAGTTCTTC	CASSLGSSYNEQFF	TRBV27	TRBJ2-1	NA	NA
TGCAGCGTTGCGCGACAGGCTATGAACACTGAAGCTTTCTTT	CSVARQAMNTEAFF	TRBV29-1	TRBJ1-1	NA	few
TGTGCCAGTAGTATTATCCGGACTAGCGGGAAAGAGCAGTTCTTC	CASSIIRTSGKEQFF	TRBV19	TRBJ2-1	TRBD2	NA
TGTGCCAGCAGCTTGCTCGGGGGGAATACAGATACGCAGTATTTT	CASSLLGGNTDTQYF	TRBV5-4	TRBJ2-3	TRBD2	NA
TGTGCCAGCAGTGAAGGGTCCAGGTCCCCCTACGAGCAGTACTTC	CASSEGSRSPYEQYF	TRBV6-1	TRBJ2-7	NA	NA
TGTGCCAGCAGCTTGCGGGGGGGATCTGGAAACACCATATATTTT	CASSLRGGSGNTIYF	TRBV5-8	TRBJ1-3	NA	NA
TGTGCCAGCAAAGACTTCGCTGAGTCCAATGAGCAGTTCTTC	CASKDFAESNEQFF	TRBV6-5	TRBJ2-1	NA	NA
TGCGCCAGCAGTAATGGAAACACCATATATTTT	CASSNGNTIYF	TRBV5-1	TRBJ1-3	NA	few
TGTGCCAGCAGTCGCTCTAGCGGCTCCTACGAGCAGTACTTC	CASSRSSGSYEQYF	TRBV6-6	TRBJ2-7	TRBD2	NA
TGTGCCAGCAGGAAAATTTCACCCGAGGGGGCTAGAGCCTACGAGCAGTACTTC	CASRKISPEGARAYEQYF	TRBV11-2	TRBJ2-7	TRBD1	few
TGTGCCAGCAGCCAATACAGGGGGAGAACCTCTGGGGCCAACGTCCTGACTTTC	CASSQYRGRTSGANVLTF	TRBV5-5	TRBJ2-6	TRBD1	NA
TGTGCCAGCAGCGTAGGAAACAGGGGAGGGAACACCGGGGAGCTGTTTTTT	CASSVGNRGGNTGELFF	TRBV9	TRBJ2-2	NA	NA
TGTGCCAGCAGTGCGCGGGATCAGCCCCAGCATTTT	CASSARDQPQHF	TRBV6-6	TRBJ1-5	NA	NA
TGTGCCAGCAGTTACGATAGGGACAGCTACGAGCAGTACTTC	CASSYDRDSYEQYF	TRBV6-6	TRBJ2-7	TRBD1	NA
TGTTCCAGCAGCTTAGCGACTAACGGCTTATACGAGCAGTACTTC	CSSSLATNGLYEQYF	TRBV7-9	TRBJ2-7	NA	NA